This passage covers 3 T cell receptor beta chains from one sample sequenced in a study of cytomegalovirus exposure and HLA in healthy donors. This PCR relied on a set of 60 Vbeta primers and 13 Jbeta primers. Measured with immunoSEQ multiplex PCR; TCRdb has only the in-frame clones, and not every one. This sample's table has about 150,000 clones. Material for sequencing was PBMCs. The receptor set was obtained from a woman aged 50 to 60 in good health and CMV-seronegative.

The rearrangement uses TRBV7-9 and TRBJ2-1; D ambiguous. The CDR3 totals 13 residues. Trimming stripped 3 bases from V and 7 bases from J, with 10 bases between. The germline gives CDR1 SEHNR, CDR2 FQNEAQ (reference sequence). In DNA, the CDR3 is TGTGCCAGCAGCTTGGTGGAGTCAAATGAGCAGTTCTTC. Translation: CASSLVESNEQFF.

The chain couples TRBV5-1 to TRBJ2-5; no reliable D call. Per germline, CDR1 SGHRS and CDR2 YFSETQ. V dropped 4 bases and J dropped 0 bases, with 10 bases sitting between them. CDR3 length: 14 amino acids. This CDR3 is CASSPLSYQETQYF. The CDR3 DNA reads TGCGCCAGCAGCCCTCTTTCGTACCAAGAGACCCAGTACTTC. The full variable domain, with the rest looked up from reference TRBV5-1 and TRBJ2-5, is KAGVTQTPRYLIKTRGQQVTLSCSPISGHRSVSWYQQTPGQGLQFLFEYFSETQRNKGNFPGRFSGRQFSNSRSEMNVSTLELGDSALYLCASSPLSYQETQYFGPGTRLLVL.

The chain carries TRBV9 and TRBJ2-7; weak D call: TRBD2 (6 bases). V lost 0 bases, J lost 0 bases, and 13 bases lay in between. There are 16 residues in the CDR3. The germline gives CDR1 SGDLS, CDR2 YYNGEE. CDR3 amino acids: CASSVGLAASSYEQYF. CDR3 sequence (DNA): TGTGCCAGCAGCGTAGGTTTAGCGGCTTCCTCCTACGAGCAGTACTTC.